The rows below give T cell receptor beta chains drawn from one sample of a study of cytomegalovirus exposure and HLA in healthy donors. Some clones are missing from TCRdb's copy, which holds only in-frame ones; the method was immunoSEQ multiplex PCR. This table holds 110,000 to 150,000 clones. Sequencing was performed on PBMCs. Source of these receptors: a male donor in good health and CMV-seronegative. The CDR3 runs from the conserved cysteine through the conserved F or W. The order of the fields is V gene, J gene, D gene, CDR3 protein. D genes are given only for firm matches.

>TRBV27|TRBJ2-5|TRBD2
CASSYLAAGGKETQYF
>TRBV28|TRBJ1-6|NA
CASGYGLPSSYNSPLHF
>TRBV29-1|TRBJ1-1|TRBD1
CSVQYRGPVHTEAFF
>TRBV7-2|TRBJ2-7|TRBD2
CASSLSGSAYEQYF
>TRBV2|TRBJ1-1|TRBD1
CASSRDRNTEAFF
>TRBV25-1|TRBJ1-2|NA
CASSESKGRDSYGYTF
>TRBV7-9|TRBJ1-1|NA
CASSHREELNTEAFF
>TRBV27|TRBJ2-2|TRBD2
CASSRLAGGPDTGELFF
>TRBV30|TRBJ2-3|NA
CAWSVSGADTQYF
>TRBV7-3|TRBJ2-1|TRBD2
CASSLWRGGHNEQFF
>TRBV14|TRBJ2-2|NA
CASSPRGGGDTGELFF
>TRBV6-1|TRBJ1-3|NA
CASSETPRASGNTIYF
>TRBV6-5|TRBJ2-7|NA
CASRLRTETYEQYF
>TRBV5-1|TRBJ1-2|NA
CASSFDGKNGYTF
>TRBV21-1|TRBJ2-2|NA
CASRELKDKSIGGELFF
>TRBV6-1|TRBJ1-5|TRBD1
CASTGDRLGWQPQHF
>TRBV2|TRBJ1-1|TRBD1
CARGQGMNTEAFF
>TRBV2|TRBJ1-2|NA
CASSGQEGQYGYTF
>TRBV28|TRBJ2-2|TRBD2
CASSYGTSGGLWDTGELFF
>TRBV6-8|TRBJ1-2|TRBD1
CASSYKGTEHPSYGYTF
>TRBV6-5|TRBJ2-2|NA
CASSYFRTGGPGELFF
>TRBV15|TRBJ2-1|NA
CATHRPRGGYNEQFF
>TRBV6-5|TRBJ1-2|NA
CASRRRGRENYGYTF
>TRBV5-1|TRBJ1-2|NA
CASSLGFAGGYGYTF
>TRBV7-6|TRBJ1-5|NA
CASSLERRQPQHF
>TRBV7-3|TRBJ2-1|TRBD2
CASSRTSGAYNEQFF
>TRBV5-1|TRBJ2-7|NA
CASSQSPSYEQYF
>TRBV19|TRBJ2-1|NA
CASSGPYGSDNEQFF
>TRBV30|TRBJ2-1|TRBD2
CAWRKTSVEQFF
>TRBV25-1|TRBJ2-5|TRBD2
CASSERTSGIQETQYF
>TRBV28|TRBJ1-5|NA
CASSNGQPQHF
>TRBV6-5|TRBJ2-7|NA
CASSYERSSYEQYF
>TRBV30|TRBJ2-7|NA
CAWSKATYEQYF
>TRBV6-5|TRBJ1-1|TRBD1
CASILGQGNTEAFF
>TRBV4-1|TRBJ2-5|NA
CASSQGPGETQYF
>TRBV27|TRBJ2-1|NA
CASSLKRDNEQFF
>TRBV5-1|TRBJ1-1|NA
CASSLGTALNTEAFF
>TRBV30|TRBJ1-1|TRBD1
CAYDGTVGRRDTEAFF
>TRBV6-5|TRBJ1-2|TRBD1
CASSYTQGAVDGYTF
>TRBV6-1|TRBJ2-7|TRBD2
CASTYWTSVYEQYF
>TRBV11-2|TRBJ2-7|NA
CASSLVSGQSPNYEQYF
>TRBV4-1|TRBJ2-3|NA
CASSIQTDTQYF
>TRBV28|TRBJ1-4|NA
CASSPFRVGEKLFF
>TRBV6-6|TRBJ2-7|TRBD1
CASSGTENSYEQYF
>TRBV30|TRBJ1-5|NA
CAASEGVAQHF
>TRBV7-4|TRBJ2-7|TRBD2
CASSPCPPTSGSYEQYF
>TRBV13|TRBJ2-7|TRBD2
CASSARLAGAYEQYF